This note documents a single TCR beta chain sequence. Its specificity is not known. The V gene's germline CDR1 is MGHRA and CDR2 YSYEKL. This CDR3 is built from 16 residues. The V gene lost 4 bases and the J gene lost 3 bases, with 18 bases spanning the gap. Here immunoSEQ multiplex PCR was the method, and the copy in TCRdb shows in-frame clones only, minus some. The data hold tens of thousands of clones, with about 88% observed a single time. This sample is drawn from a study of neoadjuvant nivolumab and ipilimumab in lung cancer. Study summary: Patients got nivolumab 3 mg/kg on days 1, 15 and 29; combination added ipilimumab 1 mg/kg day 1.

Study-wide results and limits: Higher pretherapy blood TCR richness went with higher resected-tumor richness. Compared with tumor-adjacent uninvolved lung, resected tumors showed greater richness and clonality.

The TCR sequence derives from an adult with non-small cell lung cancer. This chain uses TRBV4-1 with TRBJ1-2; unclear D gene. The sequencing here drew on peripheral blood, taken before neoadjuvant nivolumab, alone or with ipilimumab. CDR3 protein: CASSPEGTARYYGYTF. DNA for the CDR3: TGCGCCAGCAGCCCCGAAGGTACAGCCAGGTACTATGGCTACACCTTC.